Following are 32 T cell receptor beta chains from one sample sequenced in a study of OX40 agonist ivuxolimab in advanced cancers. The protocol was immunoSEQ multiplex PCR, while the TCRdb copy is restricted to in-frame clones and leaves out a portion. The sample records about 48,000 clones, approximately 85% being singletons. Sequencing was performed on CD4+ or CD8+ T cells sorted from blood, taken in a trial of the OX40 agonist ivuxolimab. These receptors were collected from an adult with an advanced solid tumor such as melanoma, head and neck, liver or kidney cancer.

The chain carries TRBV7-8 and TRBJ2-7; 9 nucleotides match TRBD1. The germline V gene encodes CDR1 SGHVS and CDR2 FQNEAQ. This CDR3 is 15 amino acids long. Trimming removed 4 bases from V and 3 bases from J; junction bases left unmatched: 7. Here the CDR3 DNA reads TGTGCCAGCAGCTCCCCGGGACAGGGCCTCTACGAGCAGTACTTC. Residues: CASSSPGQGLYEQYF. The variable domain in full, completed from reference TRBV7-8 and TRBJ2-7, reads GAGVSQSPRYKVAKRGQDVALRCDPISGHVSLFWYQQALGQGPEFLTYFQNEAQLDKSGLPSDRFFAERPEGSVSTLKIQRTQQEDSAVYLCASSSPGQGLYEQYFGPGTRLTVT.

This clone is a singleton in its sample. The gene calls are TRBV14 and TRBJ1-1; a weak D match, TRBD1 (6 bases). V lost 5 bases and J 4 bases, leaving 11 bases between the germline ends. The CDR3 extends over 13 amino acids. The germline gives CDR1 SGHDN, CDR2 FVKESK. CDR3 sequence: CASSNRAGTEAFF. CDR3 sequence (DNA): TGTGCCAGCAGCAACAGGGCTGGCACTGAAGCTTTCTTT.

The V gene is TRBV7-2, the J gene TRBJ2-1; 12 positions agree with TRBD2. The germline V gene encodes CDR1 SGHTA and CDR2 FQGNSA. The length of the CDR3 is 20 residues. The V segment lost 0 bases and the J segment 0 bases; nucleotides outside the gene matches: 9. DNA for the CDR3: TGTGCCAGCAGCTTAGCCGGGACTAGCGGGCTGGGGCGCTCCTACAATGAGCAGTTCTTC. Protein sequence: CASSLAGTSGLGRSYNEQFF.

The rearrangement uses TRBV4-1 and TRBJ2-7, with TRBD1 identical over 7 bases. Germline CDR1 MGHRA, CDR2 YSYEKL. J was trimmed by 3 bases and V by 7 bases; bases with no gene match: 12. This CDR3 is 15 amino acids long. The CDR3 nucleotides read TGCGCCAGCACCTGGGGACAGTGTCCTTGCTACGAGCAGTACTTC. The encoded protein is CASTWGQCPCYEQYF.

DNA for the CDR3: TGTGCCAGCAGCTTCAGGACGGACTGGCAGTACTTC. Amino acid sequence: CASSFRTDWQYF. The gene calls are TRBV11-2 and TRBJ2-7, with TRBD2 as a possible D gene (5 bases). This CDR3 is built from 12 residues. V gave up 3 bases and J gave up 9 bases, with 12 bases separating them. Germline V CDR1 and CDR2: SGHAT, FQNNGV.

The V call is TRBV19, the J call TRBJ1-2; 7 bases fit TRBD1. Germline V CDR1 and CDR2: LNHDA, SQIVND (reference sequence). This CDR3 contains 13 residues. V dropped 2 bases and J dropped 6; count of bases not matched to a gene: 3. CDR3 DNA: TGTGCCAGTAGTATAAGGGGGCTCGATGGCTACACCTTC. Translated, it gives CASSIRGLDGYTF.

The chain recombines TRBV10-3 with TRBJ2-3; 8 bases are shared with TRBD2. The trim removed 10 bases at V and 1 base at J, leaving 4 bases unmatched. The germline gives CDR1 ENHRY, CDR2 SYGVKD. The CDR3 contains 13 residues. The CDR3 nucleotides are TGTGCCAGTAGCGGGATAGGCACAGATACGCAGTATTTT. Residues: CASSGIGTDTQYF.

The chain combines TRBV7-9 with TRBJ2-2; maybe TRBD1 (6 bases). There are 14 residues in the CDR3. Looked up from germline, CDR1 is SEHNR and CDR2 is FQNEAQ (reference sequence). The V gene lost 7 bases and the J gene lost 4 bases, with 13 bases spanning the gap. The CDR3 nucleotides are TGTGCCAGCACCCCAGGGGACGGCACCGGGGAGCTGTTTTTT. Amino acids: CASTPGDGTGELFF.

The gene calls are TRBV5-1 and TRBJ2-1; a possible D gene is TRBD2 (6 bases). V was clipped by 0 bases and J by 12 bases, with 16 bases between them. Germline V gives CDR1 SGHRS, CDR2 YFSETQ. This CDR3 has 14 amino acids. The CDR3 coding sequence is TGCGCCAGCAGCTTGGATTCGGCTAGCGAGAGGCAGTTCTTC. It is translated as CASSLDSASERQFF.

Points on this clone: The junction departs from the called germline gene at one end, perhaps through a read error. The V gene is TRBV7-9, the J gene TRBJ2-3; 13 nucleotides agree with TRBD2. The CDR3 runs to 14 residues. Germline lookup yields CDR1 SEHNR and CDR2 FQNEAQ (reference sequence). The CDR3 DNA is TGTGCCAGCAGCCTGGGACTAGCGGGAACTCTAGTCGATTTT. It is translated as CASSLGLAGTLVDF.

The chain couples TRBV7-9 to TRBJ1-4; 10 bases are shared with TRBD1. The CDR3 consists of 15 residues. Per germline, CDR1 SEHNR and CDR2 FQNEAQ (reference sequence). J was trimmed by 7 bases and V by 0 bases; bases with no gene match: 2. CDR3 bases: TGTGCCAGCAGCTTAGCGACAGGGGGCCTTGAAAAACTGTTTTTT. Protein sequence: CASSLATGGLEKLFF.

This clone was seen more than once but under ten times. The V and J genes are TRBV6-1 and TRBJ2-3, with D maybe TRBD2 (5 bases). Deletions cut 6 bases from V and 3 bases from J, with 10 bases between. The length of the CDR3 is 13 residues. Germline V gene sequence: CDR1 MNHNS, CDR2 SASEGT. CDR3 in DNA: TGTGCCAGCAGGTTCGGGATTACAGATACGCAGTATTTT. It specifies CASRFGITDTQYF.

The V and J genes are TRBV6-5 and TRBJ1-4; maybe TRBD1 (5 bases). The CDR3 runs 14 residues. Germline-derived CDR1 and CDR2 are MNHEY and SVGAGI. The V and J ends lost 7 bases and 4 bases respectively, with 13 bases between them. CDR3 nucleotides: TGTGCCAGCACCGACTGGGGGGATAATGAAAAACTGTTTTTT. It translates to CASTDWGDNEKLFF.

On this clone itself: The sample carries other DNA sequences with the same CDR3. The chain uses TRBV5-1 and TRBJ1-5; D may be TRBD1 (5 bases). CDR3 size: 13 residues. V was shortened by 0 bases and J by 7 bases, with 8 bases between the two germline ends. From germline, CDR1 is SGHRS and CDR2 YFSETQ. This CDR3 is CASSLGQGQPQHF. The CDR3, as DNA: TGCGCCAGCAGCTTGGGTCAGGGACAGCCCCAGCATTTT.

In its sample, this clone was seen a few times. The J gene is TRBJ1-3, the V gene TRBV6-5; D gene ambiguous. This CDR3 spans 11 amino acids. Germline assignment: CDR1 MNHEY and CDR2 SVGAGI. V was pared by 10 bases and J by 0 bases, with 4 bases between. CDR3 loop: CATYSGNTIYF. The CDR3, as DNA: TGTGCCACCTACTCTGGAAACACCATATATTTT.

J is TRBJ2-2 and V is TRBV5-1, with D possibly matching TRBD1 (6 bases). The CDR3 consists of 16 residues. V dropped 4 bases and J dropped 5 bases, with 18 bases sitting between them. Germline V gene data show CDR1 as SGHRS and CDR2 as YFSETQ. CDR3 in DNA: TGCGCCAGCAGCCCTAACAGACAGGTTAGAACCGGGGAGCTGTTTTTT. Residues: CASSPNRQVRTGELFF.

The chain combines TRBV4-1 with TRBJ2-6; D is unclear. V was trimmed by 0 bases and J by 2 bases, leaving 11 bases between them. This CDR3 has 17 residues. CDR1 MGHRA and CDR2 YSYEKL come from the germline V gene. The CDR3 coding sequence is TGCGCCAGCAGCCAAGATGTCGGTTACCCTGGGGCCAACGTCCTGACTTTC. Residues: CASSQDVGYPGANVLTF.

This chain joins TRBV7-3 and TRBJ2-3, with D tentatively TRBD2 (5 bases). The CDR3 extends over 16 amino acids. The germline gives CDR1 SGHTA, CDR2 FQGTGA. Trimming removed 5 bases at V and 9 bases at J, with 24 bases between. CDR3 loop: CASSANSHTAGGTQYF. CDR3 bases: TGTGCCAGCAGCGCTAACAGTCATACGGCGGGTGGGACGCAGTATTTT.

The chain couples TRBV11-2 to TRBJ1-2; TRBD1 might be the D (5 bases). Germline V gene data show CDR1 as SGHAT and CDR2 as FQNNGV. The length of the CDR3 is 14 residues. Trimming cost V 2 bases and J 7 bases, with 14 bases left between them. The CDR3 region is CASSLRAGIGGYTF. The DNA of the CDR3 is TGTGCCAGCAGCTTAAGGGCAGGGATTGGTGGCTACACCTTC.

The sample holds a few counts of this clone. This sequence joins TRBV12-5 and TRBJ1-1; no definite D call. The CDR3 spans 18 residues. Deletions cut 0 bases from V and 11 bases from J, with 28 bases between. Germline assignment: CDR1 LGHNT and CDR2 FRNRAP. CDR3 bases: TGTGCTAGTGGTTTGGTATTGGGTCGGCCTAGAGCAGATTTGAAGGCTTTCTTT. This sequence encodes CASGLVLGRPRADLKAFF.

This chain links TRBV11-3 with TRBJ2-3; unclear D gene. The CDR3 length is 13 residues. V was trimmed by 5 bases and J by 2 bases, leaving 8 bases between them. Germline lookup yields CDR1 SGHNT and CDR2 YENEEA. CDR3 sequence (DNA): TGTGCCAGCAGCGGCCCCAACACAGATACGCAGTATTTT. Amino acids: CASSGPNTDTQYF.

The V call is TRBV18, the J call TRBJ2-3; D is perhaps TRBD1 (5 bases). The germline V and J ends were trimmed by 2 bases and 7 bases, with 10 bases remaining between them. CDR3 length equals 13 residues. CDR1 is KGHSH, CDR2 LQKENI, per germline. The CDR3 reads CASSPWGFNTQYF. The CDR3 coding sequence is TGTGCCAGCTCACCATGGGGCTTTAATACGCAGTATTTT.

The chain combines TRBV6-1 with TRBJ1-5; D is unresolved. The CDR3 runs 13 residues. Germline V gene sequence: CDR1 MNHNS, CDR2 SASEGT. The V end was cut by 0 bases, the J end by 8 bases, with 8 bases between. Written as DNA, the CDR3 is TGTGCCAGCAGTGAAGCGGGATCGGAGCCCCAGCATTTT. Translated: CASSEAGSEPQHF.

The gene calls are TRBV7-8 and TRBJ1-3; D unclear. CDR3 length: 14 residues. Trimming removed 5 bases from V and 1 base from J, with 9 bases in between. CDR1 SGHVS and CDR2 FQNEAQ come from the germline V gene. CDR3 sequence reads: CASSPWESGNTIYF. CDR3 bases: TGTGCCAGCAGCCCGTGGGAATCTGGAAACACCATATATTTT.

This rearrangement joins TRBV4-1 to TRBJ1-1; TRBD1 agrees at 7 bases. The germline V gene encodes CDR1 MGHRA and CDR2 YSYEKL. The CDR3 runs 14 residues. Germline trimming cut 3 bases from V and 3 bases from J; bases unmatched to any gene: 4. As DNA, the CDR3 is TGCGCCAGCAGCCAGGGGACAGCTTACACTGAAGCTTTCTTT. Residues: CASSQGTAYTEAFF.

The chain recombines TRBV6-1 with TRBJ1-5; 7 positions match TRBD1. The germline V gene has CDR1 MNHNS and CDR2 SASEGT. With V trimmed by 7 bases and J by 4 bases, 4 bases remained unmatched. This CDR3 comprises 13 residues. The CDR3 reads CASKGAQNQPQHF. The CDR3 nucleotides read TGTGCCAGCAAGGGGGCCCAAAATCAGCCCCAGCATTTT.

The chain carries TRBV6-4 and TRBJ2-3, with 11 bases matching TRBD2. The CDR3 length is 16 residues. Germline V gives CDR1 MRHNA, CDR2 SNTAGT. V dropped 1 base and J dropped 0; count of bases not matched to a gene: 0. The DNA of the CDR3 is TGTGCCAGCAGTGACTGGACTAGCGGGAGCACAGATACGCAGTATTTT. Its protein is CASSDWTSGSTDTQYF.

The V and J genes are TRBV7-3 and TRBJ1-1; TRBD1 aligns across 7 bases. CDR3 length: 14 residues. Trimming at V came to 5 bases and at J to 6 bases, leaving 9 bases not matched to a gene. Germline V gene sequence: CDR1 SGHTA, CDR2 FQGTGA. In nucleotides, the CDR3 is TGTGCCAGCAGCCCCCAGGGGGGTGCTTCTGAAGCTTTCTTT. Translating gives CASSPQGGASEAFF.

The chain employs TRBV10-3 and TRBJ2-1; TRBD2 is a possible D gene (5 bases). The CDR3 length is 13 residues. V gave up 7 bases and J gave up 7 bases, with 14 bases separating them. CDR1 and CDR2 (germline): ENHRY, SYGVKD. The CDR3 DNA reads TGTGCCATCACAAGCGGAAAAGGGAATGAGCAGTTCTTC. Translated: CAITSGKGNEQFF.

The V gene is TRBV4-2, the J gene TRBJ2-7; possibly TRBD2 for D (8 bases). The CDR3 totals 16 residues. The germline CDR1 and CDR2 sequences are LGHNA and YNFKEQ. Deletions cut 1 base from V and 5 bases from J, with 18 bases between. The CDR3 sequence: CASSQVTGRGPDEQYF. The CDR3, as DNA: TGTGCCAGCAGCCAAGTAACCGGGAGGGGGCCCGACGAGCAGTACTTC.

Only one count was recorded for this clone. The gene calls are TRBV6-5 and TRBJ1-5; no clear D gene. Trimming stripped 6 bases from V and 0 bases from J, with 12 bases between. The CDR3 has 15 amino acids. Germline values: CDR1 MNHEY, CDR2 SVGAGI. This CDR3 is CASSSLRNSNQPQHF. In DNA, the CDR3 is TGTGCCAGCAGCTCGCTCCGTAATAGCAATCAGCCCCAGCATTTT.

The rearrangement uses TRBV4-2 and TRBJ2-3, with D tentatively TRBD2 (5 bases). Germline CDR1 and CDR2: LGHNA and YNFKEQ. V lost 4 bases, J lost 4 bases, and 9 bases lay in between. The CDR3 contains 13 residues. The CDR3 reads CASSPARADTQYF. DNA of the CDR3: TGTGCCAGCAGCCCAGCGCGGGCAGATACGCAGTATTTT.